This T cell receptor beta chain derives from a study of beta chain features in type 1 diabetes. Study outcomes and limitations: Among all four CD4+ subsets, Type 1 diabetes patients had TCRB CDR3s that were moderately but significantly shorter. Cells that show high TCR expression could be over-represented by cDNA sequencing. Any PCR bias toward short templates would affect both groups alike.

There are a few counts of this clone. Its antigen is undetermined. A junction end diverges from the germline sequence, so it may reflect a read error. Expressed TCRB transcripts were sequenced, since all the RNA that had been isolated was reverse transcribed. Profiled with immunoSEQ multiplex PCR; TCRdb holds only in-frame clones, not every one. The table records 600,000 to 700,000 clones, about an eighth of them present only once. This CDR3 contains 15 residues. Per the germline V gene, CDR1 is SEHNR and CDR2 is FQNEAQ (reference sequence). The source is a man aged 18 to 30 with type 1 diabetes. The sample consisted of naive CD4+ T cells from blood. This chain connects TRBV7-9 to TRBJ2-1; D may match TRBD1 or TRBD2 (5 bases each). In DNA, the CDR3 is TGTGCCAGCAGCCTAGCCCAGCCAGGGATGAATGAGCAGTTCTTC. Protein product: CASSLAQPGMNEQFF.